The 25 T cell receptor beta chains below were found in one sample sequenced in a study of blood T cells in healthy people across ages. A second about 7 to 12 cycle PCR used barcoded and J-beta primers. TCRdb used MiXCR to reprocess the 5' RACE reads, holding one entry per CDR3 protein. The table records over 1.5 million distinct CDR3 sequences, about 50% of them present only once. Sequences were obtained from blood. These receptors were collected from a woman between 35 and 50 years old in good health.

This clonotype was observed a few times. The chain employs TRBV7-9 and TRBJ2-3, with 10 positions matching TRBD1. Losses at the gene ends were 1 base for V and 6 bases for J; bases not matched to a gene: 13. CDR1 and CDR2 (germline): SEHNR, FQNEAQ (reference sequence). This CDR3 has 18 residues. This chain's CDR3 is CASSLVSIRDRGSDTQYF. CDR3 coding DNA: TGTGCCAGCAGCTTAGTATCTATTCGGGACAGGGGATCGGATACGCAGTATTTT. The complete variable domain, with remaining parts taken from reference TRBV7-9 and TRBJ2-3, reads DTGVSQNPRHKITKRGQNVTFRCDPISEHNRLYWYRQTLGQGPEFLTYFQNEAQLEKSRLLSDRFSAERPKGSFSTLEIQRTEQGDSAMYLCASSLVSIRDRGSDTQYFGPGTRLTVL.

This sequence joins TRBV5-1 and TRBJ2-3, with TRBD2 matching over 12 bases. V lost 4 bases to trimming and J lost 8 bases; unmatched junction nucleotides: 11. Germline CDR1 reads SGHRS; CDR2 reads YFSETQ. The CDR3 spans 16 residues. The CDR3 region has the DNA TGCGCCAGCAGCCTCCGGACTAGCGGGGCATCAGGTACGCAGTATTTT. Its translation is CASSLRTSGASGTQYF.

About this clonotype itself: A much larger clone is a single base away; this may be a read error. The rearrangement joins TRBV15 to TRBJ2-5; either TRBD1 or TRBD2 may fit D (5 bases each). V lost 0 bases and J lost 11, with 25 bases in between. In germline, CDR1 is LNHNV, CDR2 YYDKDF (reference sequence). The CDR3 runs to 17 residues. CDR3 loop: CATSRDRGTTAANEQYF. CDR3 sequence (DNA): TGTGCCACCAGCAGAGATCGAGGCACGACAGCGGCCAATGAGCAGTACTTC. Full variable domain (outside the CDR3, taken from reference TRBV15 and TRBJ2-5): DAMVIQNPRYQVTQFGKPVTLSCSQTLNHNVMYWYQQKSSQAPKLLFHYYDKDFNNEADTPDNFQSRRPNTSFCFLDIRSPGLGDTAMYLCATSRDRGTTAANEQYFGPGTRLLVL.

This clonotype was seen a handful of times. This chain connects TRBV4-3 to TRBJ2-6; the match to TRBD1 covers 7 bases. Trimming at V came to 2 bases and at J to 2 bases, leaving 12 bases not matched to a gene. This CDR3 contains 19 residues. Germline-derived CDR1 and CDR2 are LGHNA and YSLEER. Here the CDR3 DNA reads TGCGCCAGCAGCCAAAGAAGGGGGCACAGGCGTACTGGGGCCAACGTCCTGACTTTC. It is translated as CASSQRRGHRRTGANVLTF.

The DNA for the CDR3 is TGCGCCAGCAGCAAACCGGGGTACACAGATACGCAGTATTTT. Protein product: CASSKPGYTDTQYF. The chain recombines TRBV5-1 with TRBJ2-3, with D possibly matching TRBD2 (5 bases). Germline V gene data show CDR1 as SGHRS and CDR2 as YFSETQ. CDR3 size: 14 residues. Trimming took off 4 bases at V and 2 bases at J, with 11 bases between the two ends.

This clonotype was counted between two and nine times. The rearrangement joins TRBV24-1 to TRBJ2-3; possibly TRBD2 for D (5 bases). The CDR3 extends over 14 amino acids. CDR1 KGHDR and CDR2 SFDVKD come from the germline V gene. Trimming left V 10 bases short and J 0 bases short, with 13 bases between. CDR3 sequence (DNA): TGTGCCACGTCGGACTCACAAAGCACAGATACGCAGTATTTT. Encoded protein: CATSDSQSTDTQYF.

This chain connects TRBV12-3 or TRBV12-4 to TRBJ1-1; D uncertain. CDR3 size: 10 residues. The ends were cut back, 3 bases at V and 6 bases at J, with 2 bases in the middle. The CDR3 loop reads CASSLSEAFF. In DNA form, the CDR3 reads TGTGCCAGCAGTTTGTCTGAAGCTTTCTTT.

V gene TRBV5-1 combines with J gene TRBJ2-3; D gene uncertain. Looked up from germline, CDR1 is SGHRS and CDR2 is YFSETQ. The CDR3 consists of 13 residues. V lost 4 bases, J lost 2 bases, and 8 bases lay in between. CDR3 residues: CASSVLFTDTQYF. The CDR3 nucleotides read TGCGCCAGCAGCGTGCTGTTCACAGATACGCAGTATTTT. The full variable domain, completed using reference TRBV5-1 and TRBJ2-3, is KAGVTQTPRYLIKTRGQQVTLSCSPISGHRSVSWYQQTPGQGLQFLFEYFSETQRNKGNFPGRFSGRQFSNSRSEMNVSTLELGDSALYLCASSVLFTDTQYFGPGTRLTVL.

This clonotype was seen only a few times. The chain joins TRBV7-2 to TRBJ2-3; D may be TRBD1 (5 bases). Germline V CDR1 and CDR2: SGHTA, FQGNSA. The V gene lost 3 bases and the J gene lost 6 bases, with 10 bases spanning the gap. The CDR3 extends over 13 amino acids. The DNA for the CDR3 is TGTGCCAGCAGCTTGCAGGGAAGGGATACGCAGTATTTT. Translating it yields CASSLQGRDTQYF.

CDR3 nucleotides: TGTGCCAGCAGTTACCGTCCAGGTAGGGAGAACACTGAAGCTTTCTTT. This encodes CASSYRPGRENTEAFF. The V gene is TRBV6-5, the J gene TRBJ1-1; no clear D gene. The germline gives CDR1 MNHEY, CDR2 SVGAGI. The germline V and J ends were trimmed by 2 bases and 1 base, with 14 bases remaining between them. This CDR3 contains 16 residues.

This clonotype was seen a few times. J is TRBJ1-5 and V is TRBV29-1; TRBD1 might be the D (6 bases). Germline values: CDR1 SQVTM, CDR2 ANQGSEA. The CDR3 is made up of 13 amino acids. Trimming cost V 5 bases and J 5 bases, with 13 bases left between them. The CDR3 region is CSVIRGADQPQHF. CDR3 DNA: TGCAGCGTTATCAGGGGCGCGGATCAGCCCCAGCATTTT.

This clonotype turned up a few times. The chain uses TRBV5-1 and TRBJ2-5, with D tentatively TRBD2 (6 bases). Germline CDR1 and CDR2: SGHRS and YFSETQ. This CDR3 contains 15 residues. The V and J ends lost 1 base and 0 bases respectively, with 10 bases between them. CDR3 sequence: CASSLMIADQETQYF. The CDR3 coding sequence is TGCGCCAGCAGCTTGATGATAGCGGACCAAGAGACCCAGTACTTC.

This clonotype was found a few times. This chain connects TRBV18 to TRBJ2-4; TRBD1 matches at 9 bases. The closer fit of TRBJ2-7 to the DNA end suggests the J call may be wrong. The CDR3 totals 14 residues. The germline CDR1 and CDR2 sequences are KGHSH and LQKENI. CDR3 in amino acids: CASSTRQGESEQYF. DNA of the CDR3: TGTGCCAGCTCAACCCGACAGGGGGAGAGCGAGCAGTACTTC.

J is TRBJ2-1 and V is TRBV7-3, with TRBD2 identical over 10 bases. Trimming cost V 6 bases and J 4 bases; bases outside gene matches: 12. Germline values: CDR1 SGHTA, CDR2 FQGTGA. The CDR3 covers 17 residues. This chain's CDR3 is CASSKIPGLAPYNEQFF. CDR3 bases: TGTGCCAGCAGTAAAATTCCGGGACTAGCGCCATACAATGAGCAGTTCTTC.

The J gene is TRBJ1-6, the V gene TRBV20-1; TRBD1 is a possible D gene (5 bases). CDR3 size: 13 residues. Germline lookup yields CDR1 DFQATT and CDR2 SNEGSKA (reference sequence). V shed 3 bases and J shed 7 bases, with 10 bases lying between them. This CDR3 is CSARTERNSPLHF. The CDR3 DNA reads as TGCAGTGCTAGGACAGAACGGAATTCACCCCTCCACTTT.

The table lists this clonotype with a few counts. The chain combines TRBV4-3 with TRBJ2-3; 7 bases map to TRBD1. This CDR3 has 17 residues. Trimming at V came to 2 bases and at J to 0 bases, leaving 8 bases not matched to a gene. Germline V gene lookup returns CDR1 LGHNA and CDR2 YSLEER. CDR3 amino acids: CASSQYLRDRSTDTQYF. The CDR3 nucleotides are TGCGCCAGCAGCCAATATCTCCGGGACAGAAGCACAGATACGCAGTATTTT.

The chain combines TRBV24-1 with TRBJ2-1, with TRBD2 matching over 7 bases. Germline CDR1 and CDR2: KGHDR and SFDVKD. V gave up 4 bases and J gave up 3 bases; unmatched junction bases: 17. CDR3 size: 19 residues. CDR3 amino acids: CATSDRTRTALGGYNEQFF. CDR3 in DNA: TGTGCCACCAGTGACCGGACTAGGACGGCCCTCGGAGGCTACAATGAGCAGTTCTTC.

The V gene is TRBV4-2, the J gene TRBJ2-7; 7 nucleotides line up with TRBD2. The V and J ends lost 4 bases and 3 bases, in that order; junction bases with no gene match: 12. Per germline, CDR1 LGHNA and CDR2 YNFKEQ. This CDR3 has 16 residues. The CDR3 loop reads CASSRLGGGEDYEQYF. The CDR3, as DNA: TGTGCCAGCAGCCGTCTGGGGGGGGGAGAGGACTACGAGCAGTACTTC.

This chain's CDR3 is CAIKGDGVLTGANVLTF. The CDR3 DNA reads as TGTGCCATCAAAGGGGACGGGGTCTTAACTGGGGCCAACGTCCTGACTTTC. The chain has TRBV10-3 and TRBJ2-6; possibly TRBD1 or TRBD2 for D (5 bases each). The CDR3 runs to 17 residues. Trimming stripped 7 bases from V and 2 bases from J, with 18 bases between. Germline values: CDR1 ENHRY, CDR2 SYGVKD.

CDR3 in amino acids: CASSLPGAGIKTQYF. The CDR3 DNA reads TGCGCCAGCAGCCTACCGGGGGCAGGGATCAAGACCCAGTACTTC. This chain links TRBV5-1 with TRBJ2-5, with D perhaps assigned TRBD1 or TRBD2 (6 bases each). The CDR3 is 15 amino acids. The germline V gene has CDR1 SGHRS and CDR2 YFSETQ. The V gene lost 4 bases and the J gene lost 6 bases, with 19 bases spanning the gap.

This clonotype showed up just once. V is TRBV15 and J is TRBJ1-5; no firm D call. The CDR3 runs to 14 residues. Germline V gene data show CDR1 as LNHNV and CDR2 as YYDKDF (reference sequence). Trimming cost V 0 bases and J 8 bases, with 11 bases left between them. CDR3 loop: CATSRDSDGEPQHF. For the CDR3, the DNA is TGTGCCACCAGCAGAGATTCGGACGGAGAGCCCCAGCATTTT. The full variable domain, its missing parts supplied by reference TRBV15 and TRBJ1-5, is DAMVIQNPRYQVTQFGKPVTLSCSQTLNHNVMYWYQQKSSQAPKLLFHYYDKDFNNEADTPDNFQSRRPNTSFCFLDIRSPGLGDTAMYLCATSRDSDGEPQHFGDGTRLSIL.

This clonotype was seen only a few times. The rearrangement uses TRBV24-1 and TRBJ1-4; a possible D gene is TRBD1 (6 bases). The V gene's germline CDR1 is KGHDR and CDR2 SFDVKD. The CDR3 is 15 residues long. V lost 2 bases and J lost 6, with 12 bases in between. This chain's CDR3 is CATSDSTGIDEKLFF. CDR3 bases: TGTGCCACCAGTGATTCAACAGGGATCGATGAAAAACTGTTTTTT.

The chain links TRBV20-1 to TRBJ1-5; 8 bases are a match to TRBD1. The germline V gene encodes CDR1 DFQATT and CDR2 SNEGSKA (reference sequence). The CDR3 has 13 residues. Trimming took 1 base from V and 6 from J; bases not matched to a gene: 2. For the CDR3, the DNA is TGCAGTGCTAGAGGACAGGGGACTCAGCCCCAGCATTTT. This translates into CSARGQGTQPQHF.

This clonotype was observed a handful of times. J is TRBJ1-6 and V is TRBV7-2; D remains ambiguous. Trimming left V 5 bases short and J 3 bases short, with 5 bases between. Germline V gene data show CDR1 as SGHTA and CDR2 as FQGNSA. The CDR3 is 13 amino acids. In DNA form, the CDR3 reads TGTGCCAGCAGCCAGGTCTATAATTCACCCCTCCACTTT. It codes for CASSQVYNSPLHF.

The chain has TRBV28 and TRBJ2-5; D call uncertain. CDR1 is MDHEN, CDR2 SYDVKM, per germline. Deletions cut 5 bases from V and 5 bases from J, with 9 bases between. CDR3 length equals 12 residues. The CDR3 region has the DNA TGTGCCAGCAGTCGTAGGAGTGAGACCCAGTACTTC. Amino acid sequence: CASSRRSETQYF.